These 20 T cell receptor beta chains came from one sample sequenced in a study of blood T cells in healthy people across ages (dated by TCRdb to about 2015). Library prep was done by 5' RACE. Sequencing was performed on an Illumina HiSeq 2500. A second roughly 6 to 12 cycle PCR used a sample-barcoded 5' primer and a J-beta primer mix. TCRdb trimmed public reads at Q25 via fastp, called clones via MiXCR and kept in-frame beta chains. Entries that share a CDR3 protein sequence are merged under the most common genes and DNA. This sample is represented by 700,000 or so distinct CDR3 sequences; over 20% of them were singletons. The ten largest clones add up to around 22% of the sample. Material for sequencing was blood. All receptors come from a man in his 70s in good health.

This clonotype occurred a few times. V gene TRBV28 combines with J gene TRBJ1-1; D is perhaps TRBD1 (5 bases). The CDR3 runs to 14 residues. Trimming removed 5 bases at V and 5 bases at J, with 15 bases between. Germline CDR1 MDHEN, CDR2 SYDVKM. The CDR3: CASSNWGGWTEAFF. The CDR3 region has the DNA TGTGCCAGCAGTAATTGGGGGGGTTGGACTGAAGCTTTCTTT.

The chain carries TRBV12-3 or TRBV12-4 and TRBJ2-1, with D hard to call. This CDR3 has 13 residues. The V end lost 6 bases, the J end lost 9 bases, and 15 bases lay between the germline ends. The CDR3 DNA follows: TGTGCCAGCAGGCCGACCCTCCCGGCTGAGCAGTTCTTC. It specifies CASRPTLPAEQFF.

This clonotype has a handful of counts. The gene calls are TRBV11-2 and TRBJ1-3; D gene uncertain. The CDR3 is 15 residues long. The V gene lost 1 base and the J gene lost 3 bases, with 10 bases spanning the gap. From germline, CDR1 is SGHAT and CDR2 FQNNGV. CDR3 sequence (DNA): TGTGCCAGCAGCTTAGTAGGAAGCGTTGGAAACACCATATATTTT. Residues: CASSLVGSVGNTIYF.

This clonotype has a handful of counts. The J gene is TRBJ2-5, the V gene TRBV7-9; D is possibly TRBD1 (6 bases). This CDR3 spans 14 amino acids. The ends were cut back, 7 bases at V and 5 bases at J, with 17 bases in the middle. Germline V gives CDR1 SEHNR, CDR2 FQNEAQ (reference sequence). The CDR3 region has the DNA TGTGCCAGCACCCTAGGGGGAATCGGTGAGACCCAGTACTTC. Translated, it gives CASTLGGIGETQYF.

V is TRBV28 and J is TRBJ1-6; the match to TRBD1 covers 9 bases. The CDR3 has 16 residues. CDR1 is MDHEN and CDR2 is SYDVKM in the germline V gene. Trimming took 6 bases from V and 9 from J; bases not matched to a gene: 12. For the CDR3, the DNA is TGTGCCAGCAGACGTCCCGGGACAGGGTTTCGTTCACCCCTCCACTTT. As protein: CASRRPGTGFRSPLHF.

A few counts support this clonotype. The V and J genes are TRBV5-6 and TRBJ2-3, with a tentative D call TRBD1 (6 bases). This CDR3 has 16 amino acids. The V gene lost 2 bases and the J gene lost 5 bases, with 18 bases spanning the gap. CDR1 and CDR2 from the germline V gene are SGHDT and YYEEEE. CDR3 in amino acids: CASSLLSRDNQDTQYF. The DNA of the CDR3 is TGTGCCAGCAGCTTACTCTCCAGGGACAATCAAGATACGCAGTATTTT.

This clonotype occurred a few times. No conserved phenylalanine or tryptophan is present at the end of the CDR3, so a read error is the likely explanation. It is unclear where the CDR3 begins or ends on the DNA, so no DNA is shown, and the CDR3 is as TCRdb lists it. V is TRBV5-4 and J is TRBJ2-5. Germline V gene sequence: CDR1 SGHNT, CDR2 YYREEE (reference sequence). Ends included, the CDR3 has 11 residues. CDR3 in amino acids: CARGRPYERYV.

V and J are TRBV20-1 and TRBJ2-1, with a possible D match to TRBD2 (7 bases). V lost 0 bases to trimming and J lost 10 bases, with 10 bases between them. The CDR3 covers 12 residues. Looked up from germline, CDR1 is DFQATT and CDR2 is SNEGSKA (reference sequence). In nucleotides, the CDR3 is TGCAGTGCTAGAGAGGGGGGGCGGGAGCAGTTCTTC. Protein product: CSAREGGREQFF.

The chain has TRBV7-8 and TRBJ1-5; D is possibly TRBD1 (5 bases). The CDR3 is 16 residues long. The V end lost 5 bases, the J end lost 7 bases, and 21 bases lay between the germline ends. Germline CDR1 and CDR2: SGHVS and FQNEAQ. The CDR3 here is CASSPTHQGFSQPQHF. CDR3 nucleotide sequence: TGTGCCAGCAGCCCTACACACCAGGGTTTCTCCCAGCCCCAGCATTTT. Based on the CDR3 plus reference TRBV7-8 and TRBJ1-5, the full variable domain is GAGVSQSPRYKVAKRGQDVALRCDPISGHVSLFWYQQALGQGPEFLTYFQNEAQLDKSGLPSDRFFAERPEGSVSTLKIQRTQQEDSAVYLCASSPTHQGFSQPQHFGDGTRLSIL.

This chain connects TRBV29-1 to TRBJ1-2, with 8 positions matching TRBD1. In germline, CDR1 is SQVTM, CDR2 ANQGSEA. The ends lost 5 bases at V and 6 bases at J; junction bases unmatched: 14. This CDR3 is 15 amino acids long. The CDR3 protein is CSVISDRGASNGYTF. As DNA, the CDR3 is TGCAGCGTTATTTCCGACAGGGGAGCTAGCAATGGCTACACCTTC.

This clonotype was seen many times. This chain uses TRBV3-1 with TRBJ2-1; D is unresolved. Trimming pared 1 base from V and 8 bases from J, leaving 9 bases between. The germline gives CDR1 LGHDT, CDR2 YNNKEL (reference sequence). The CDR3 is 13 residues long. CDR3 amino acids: CASSQVSRYEQFF. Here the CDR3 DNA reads TGTGCCAGCAGCCAAGTTTCGCGTTATGAGCAGTTCTTC.

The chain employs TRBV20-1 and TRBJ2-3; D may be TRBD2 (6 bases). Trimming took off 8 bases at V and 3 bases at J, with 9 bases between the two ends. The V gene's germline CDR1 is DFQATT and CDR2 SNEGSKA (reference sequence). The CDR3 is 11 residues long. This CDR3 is CSWTTTDTQYF. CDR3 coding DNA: TGCAGTTGGACTACAACAGATACGCAGTATTTT.

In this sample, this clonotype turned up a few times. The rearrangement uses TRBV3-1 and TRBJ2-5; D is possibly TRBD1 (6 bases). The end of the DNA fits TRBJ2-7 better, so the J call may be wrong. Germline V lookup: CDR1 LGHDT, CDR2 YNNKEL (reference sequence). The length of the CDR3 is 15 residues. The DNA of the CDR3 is TGTGCCAGCAGCCACCCCCGGACAGCCCAATACGAGCAGTACGTC. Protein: CASSHPRTAQYEQYV.

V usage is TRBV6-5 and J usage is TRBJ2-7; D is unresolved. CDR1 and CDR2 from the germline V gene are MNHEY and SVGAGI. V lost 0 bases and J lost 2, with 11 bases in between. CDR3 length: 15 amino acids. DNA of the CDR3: TGTGCCAGCAGTTACTCGAAAGTGGCCACCTACGAGCAGTACTTC. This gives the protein CASSYSKVATYEQYF.

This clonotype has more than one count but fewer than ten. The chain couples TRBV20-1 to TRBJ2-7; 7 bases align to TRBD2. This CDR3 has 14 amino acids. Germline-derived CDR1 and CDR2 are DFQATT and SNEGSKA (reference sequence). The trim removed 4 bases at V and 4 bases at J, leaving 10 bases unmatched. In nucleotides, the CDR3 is TGCAGTGCTACGTCCACTAGCGCCTCGTACGAGCAGTACGTC. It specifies CSATSTSASYEQYV.

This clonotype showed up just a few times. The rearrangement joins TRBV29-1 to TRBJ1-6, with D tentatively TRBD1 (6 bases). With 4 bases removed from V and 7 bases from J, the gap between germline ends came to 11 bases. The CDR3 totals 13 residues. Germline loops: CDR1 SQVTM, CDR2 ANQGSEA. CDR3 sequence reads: CSVAGAENSPLHF. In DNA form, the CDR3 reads TGCAGCGTTGCGGGGGCTGAAAATTCACCCCTCCACTTT.

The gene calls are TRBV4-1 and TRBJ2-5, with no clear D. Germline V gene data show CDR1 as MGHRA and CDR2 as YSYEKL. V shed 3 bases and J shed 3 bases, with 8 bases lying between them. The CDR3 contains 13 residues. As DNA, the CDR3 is TGCGCCAGCAGCCATTTAAGGGAAGAGACCCAGTACTTC. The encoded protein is CASSHLREETQYF.

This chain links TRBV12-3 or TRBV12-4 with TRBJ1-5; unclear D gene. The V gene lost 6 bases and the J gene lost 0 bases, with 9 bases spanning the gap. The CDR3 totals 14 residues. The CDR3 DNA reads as TGTGCCAGCAGCCCGGTTCGTAGCAATCAGCCCCAGCATTTT. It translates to CASSPVRSNQPQHF.

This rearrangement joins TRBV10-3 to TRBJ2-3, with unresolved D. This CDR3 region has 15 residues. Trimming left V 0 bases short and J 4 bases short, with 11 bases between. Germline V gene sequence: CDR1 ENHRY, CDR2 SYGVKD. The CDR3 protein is CAISESSAGPDTQYF. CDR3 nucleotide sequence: TGTGCCATCAGTGAGTCCTCAGCCGGCCCAGATACGCAGTATTTT.

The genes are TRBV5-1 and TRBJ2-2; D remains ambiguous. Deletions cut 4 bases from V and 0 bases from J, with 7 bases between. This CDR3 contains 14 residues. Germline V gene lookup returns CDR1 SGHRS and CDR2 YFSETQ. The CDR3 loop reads CASSDTSNTGELFF. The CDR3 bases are TGCGCCAGCAGCGACACCTCGAACACCGGGGAGCTGTTTTTT. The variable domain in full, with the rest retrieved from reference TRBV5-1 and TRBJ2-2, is KAGVTQTPRYLIKTRGQQVTLSCSPISGHRSVSWYQQTPGQGLQFLFEYFSETQRNKGNFPGRFSGRQFSNSRSEMNVSTLELGDSALYLCASSDTSNTGELFFGEGSRLTVL.